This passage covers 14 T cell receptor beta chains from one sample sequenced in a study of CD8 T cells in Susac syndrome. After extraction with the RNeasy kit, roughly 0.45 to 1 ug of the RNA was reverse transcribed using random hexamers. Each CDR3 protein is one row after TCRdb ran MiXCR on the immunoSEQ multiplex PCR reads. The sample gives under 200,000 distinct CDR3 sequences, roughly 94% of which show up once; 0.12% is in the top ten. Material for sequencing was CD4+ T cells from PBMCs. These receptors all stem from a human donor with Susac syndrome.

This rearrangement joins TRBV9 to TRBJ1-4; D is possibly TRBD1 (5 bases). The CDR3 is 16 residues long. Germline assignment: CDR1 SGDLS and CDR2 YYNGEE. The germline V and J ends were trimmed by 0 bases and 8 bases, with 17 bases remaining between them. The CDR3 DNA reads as TGTGCCAGCAGCGTAGGCCTGGGACCTGGTACGGAAAAACTGTTTTTT. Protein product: CASSVGLGPGTEKLFF.

The CDR3 DNA is TGTGCCAGCAGCTTGTCCCGGAGCAACTATGGCTACACCTTC. Translation gives CASSLSRSNYGYTF. This chain joins TRBV5-6 and TRBJ1-2; the D is unclear. Trimming cost V 1 base and J 2 bases, with 9 bases left between them. The CDR3 is 14 residues long. Germline lookup yields CDR1 SGHDT and CDR2 YYEEEE.

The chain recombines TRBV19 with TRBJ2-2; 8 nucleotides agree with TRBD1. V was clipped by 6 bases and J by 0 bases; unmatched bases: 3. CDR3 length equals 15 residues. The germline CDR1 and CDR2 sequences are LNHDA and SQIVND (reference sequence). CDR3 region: CASSGQGANTGELFF. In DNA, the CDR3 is TGTGCCAGTAGCGGACAGGGCGCGAACACCGGGGAGCTGTTTTTT. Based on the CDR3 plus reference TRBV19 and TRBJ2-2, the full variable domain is DGGITQSPKYLFRKEGQNVTLSCEQNLNHDAMYWYRQDPGQGLRLIYYSQIVNDFQKGDIAEGYSVSREKKESFPLTVTSAQKNPTAFYLCASSGQGANTGELFFGEGSRLTVL.

CDR3 in amino acids: CSALPPGQGGLEQYF. DNA of the CDR3: TGCAGTGCCTTGCCTCCGGGACAGGGAGGTTTAGAGCAGTACTTC. The gene calls are TRBV20-1 and TRBJ2-7, with 9 bases that match TRBD1. The CDR3 covers 15 residues. CDR1 and CDR2 (germline): DFQATT, SNEGSKA (reference sequence). V shed 6 bases and J 7 bases; nucleotides not matched to a gene: 16.

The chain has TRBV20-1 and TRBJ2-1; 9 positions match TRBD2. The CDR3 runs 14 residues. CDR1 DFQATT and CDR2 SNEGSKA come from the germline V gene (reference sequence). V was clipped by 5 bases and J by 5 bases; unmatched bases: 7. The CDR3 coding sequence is TGCAGTGCTTCCCGCGGGGGGGCCGACAATGAGCAGTTCTTC. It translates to CSASRGGADNEQFF.

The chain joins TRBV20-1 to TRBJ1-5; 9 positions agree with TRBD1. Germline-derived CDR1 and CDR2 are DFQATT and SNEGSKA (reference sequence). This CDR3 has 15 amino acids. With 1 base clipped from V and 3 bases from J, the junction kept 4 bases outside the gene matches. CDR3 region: CSARGDRGFNQPQHF. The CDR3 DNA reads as TGCAGTGCTAGAGGTGACAGGGGGTTCAATCAGCCCCAGCATTTT.

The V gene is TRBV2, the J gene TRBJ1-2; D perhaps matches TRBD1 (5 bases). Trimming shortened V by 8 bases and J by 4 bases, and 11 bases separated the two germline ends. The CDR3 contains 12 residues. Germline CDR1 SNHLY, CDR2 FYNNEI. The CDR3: CASGEGSYGYTF. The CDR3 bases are TGTGCCAGCGGCGAGGGGTCCTATGGCTACACCTTC. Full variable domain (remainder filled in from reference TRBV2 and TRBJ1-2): EPEVTQTPSHQVTQMGQEVILRCVPISNHLYFYWYRQILGQKVEFLVSFYNNEISEKSEIFDDQFSVERPDGSNFTLKIRSTKLEDSAMYFCASGEGSYGYTFGSGTRLTVV.

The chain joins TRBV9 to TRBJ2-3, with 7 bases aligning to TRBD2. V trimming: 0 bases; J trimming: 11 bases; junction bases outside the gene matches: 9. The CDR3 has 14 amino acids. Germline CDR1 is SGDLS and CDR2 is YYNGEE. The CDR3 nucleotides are TGTGCCAGCAGCGTAGATTTGACGGGGAGGGTGCAGTATTTT. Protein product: CASSVDLTGRVQYF.

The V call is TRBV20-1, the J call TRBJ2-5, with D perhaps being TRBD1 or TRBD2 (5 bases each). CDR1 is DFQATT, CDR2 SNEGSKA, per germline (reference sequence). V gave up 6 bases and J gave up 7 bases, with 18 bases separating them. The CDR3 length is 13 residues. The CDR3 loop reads CSAPLGAPGTQYF. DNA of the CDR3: TGCAGTGCCCCACTAGGGGCCCCGGGGACCCAGTACTTC.

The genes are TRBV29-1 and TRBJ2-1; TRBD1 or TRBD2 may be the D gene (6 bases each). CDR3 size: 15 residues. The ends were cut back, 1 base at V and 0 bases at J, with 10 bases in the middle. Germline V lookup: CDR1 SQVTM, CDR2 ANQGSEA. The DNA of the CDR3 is TGCAGCGTTGAAGGTTCGGGGGCCTCCTACAATGAGCAGTTCTTC. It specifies CSVEGSGASYNEQFF.

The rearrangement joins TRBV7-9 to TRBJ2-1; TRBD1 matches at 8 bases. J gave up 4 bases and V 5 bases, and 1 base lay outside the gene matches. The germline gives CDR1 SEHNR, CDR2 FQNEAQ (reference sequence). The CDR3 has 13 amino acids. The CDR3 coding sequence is TGTGCCAGCAGCCGGGACAGGTACAATGAGCAGTTCTTC. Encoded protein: CASSRDRYNEQFF.

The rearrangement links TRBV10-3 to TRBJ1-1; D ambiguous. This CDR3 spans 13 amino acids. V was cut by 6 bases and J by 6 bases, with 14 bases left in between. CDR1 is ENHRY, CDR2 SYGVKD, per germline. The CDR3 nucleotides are TGTGCCATCAGGATCACCCCTAACGCTGAAGCTTTCTTT. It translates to CAIRITPNAEAFF.

CDR3 bases: TGTGCCAGCAGCCAAGGGTGGGGGGATATGCCCCAGCATTTT. Protein product: CASSQGWGDMPQHF. The chain employs TRBV3-1 and TRBJ1-5; possible D gene TRBD1, 5 bases. The CDR3 runs to 14 residues. Between the trimmed V and J ends, which lost 1 base and 9 bases, there was a span of 13 bases. Germline CDR1 reads LGHDT; CDR2 reads YNNKEL (reference sequence).

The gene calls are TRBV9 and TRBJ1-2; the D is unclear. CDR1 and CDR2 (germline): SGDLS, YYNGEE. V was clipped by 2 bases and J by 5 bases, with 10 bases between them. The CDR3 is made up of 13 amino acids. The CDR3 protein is CASSVYVGYGYTF. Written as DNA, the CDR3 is TGTGCCAGCAGCGTTTACGTGGGATATGGCTACACCTTC.